This T cell receptor (beta chain) appears in the sequencing data of a study of T-cell memory formation after mild COVID-19. Study background: TCR clusters largely stayed donor specific.

This clonotype was seen only a few times. Its antigen is as yet unknown. One entry per CDR3 protein, called by TCRdb with MiXCR from the 5' RACE reads. The table shows about 360,000 distinct CDR3 sequences, with roughly 13% occurring only once. V dropped 5 bases and J dropped 3 bases, with 13 bases sitting between them. CDR1 is MNHNS, CDR2 SASEGT, per germline. The CDR3 extends over 15 amino acids. Study results and caveats: In pre-infection memory, a portion of responding clones appeared, which suggested that cross-reactive memory joined.

The receptor was derived from a man aged 18 to 30 who had mild COVID-19 (a few samples of this study predate the infection). Cell type and time point are not known. Sequenced: PBMCs or a T cell subset sorted from them (not recorded which). V and J are TRBV6-1 and TRBJ1-4; D perhaps matches TRBD1 (6 bases). CDR3: CASSFTGAANEKLFF. DNA of the CDR3: TGTGCCAGCAGTTTTACGGGGGCAGCTAATGAAAAACTGTTTTTT.